This TCR beta chain was documented in a study of cytomegalovirus exposure and HLA in healthy donors. Study summary: Early release data held some 79 million unique TCRs from HLA-typed donors.

CDR1 is LNHDA and CDR2 is SQIVND in the germline V gene (reference sequence). J lost 3 bases, V lost 4 bases, and 11 bases had no gene match. CDR3 size: 17 residues. Of note for this clone: Its antigen is not identified.

Primers for the PCR totalled 60 Vbeta and 13 Jbeta. Here immunoSEQ multiplex PCR was the method, and the copy in TCRdb shows in-frame clones only, minus some. The sample has more than 90,000 clones, approximately 80% seen once. Study-level findings and limits: Altogether, 160 or so TCR beta chains were recorded as cytomegalovirus-associated. Rarity characterized most TCR sequences, yet some public TCRs appeared in many donors.

Sequenced material: PBMCs. V and J are TRBV19 and TRBJ2-3, with 9 bases identical to TRBD2. This sequence originates from a woman in her seventies in good health and CMV-seropositive. As DNA, the CDR3 is TGTGCCAGTAGTAGGAATGGGCGGGAGGGTCGAACAGATACGCAGTATTTT. As protein: CASSRNGREGRTDTQYF.